This paragraph reports one TCR beta chain. Authors' processing steps: Using reference gene primer amplification, nucleated cell counts were estimated. Data came from immunoSEQ multiplex PCR; TCRdb stores just in-frame clones and leaves some out. Clone size and the V and J calls come from that table; the DNA yielded D and trimming. Of about 150,000 clones in the sample, 87% were seen once. This CDR3 comprises 15 residues. Trimming stripped 5 bases from V and 1 base from J, with 14 bases between. CDR1 and CDR2 (germline): SEHNR, FQNEAQ (reference sequence). The data stem from a study of blood T cell repertoires in COVID-19. Background on the study: Acute-phase and convalescent COVID-19 samples originated in the United States, Italy and Spain. T cells, B-cell-depleted T cells, or PBMCs supplied cDNA or gDNA.

Sequencing was carried out using peripheral blood. The V and J genes are TRBV7-9 and TRBJ2-5; a weak D match, TRBD1 (6 bases). The clonotype originates from a woman in her forties or fifties with acute or convalescent COVID-19. The CDR3 DNA follows: TGTGCCAGCAGCCCCCGGACAGCTCTCCAAGAGACCCAGTACTTC. Encoded protein: CASSPRTALQETQYF.